Listed here are 31 T cell receptor beta chains from one sample, sequenced in a study of T cell responses to AZD1222 COVID-19 vaccine. Sequencing was performed with immunoSEQ multiplex PCR; in TCRdb, only in-frame clones are kept and a portion is missing. Here the sample spans roughly 150,000 clones, 91% being singletons. The sample consisted of peripheral blood, taken on day 0 of AZD1222 vaccination. These receptors all stem from an adult in good health.

The rearrangement uses TRBV30 and TRBJ1-5; no clear D gene. Germline assignment: CDR1 GTSNPN and CDR2 SVGIG (reference sequence). The CDR3 has 13 amino acids. The V end lost 0 bases, the J end lost 2 bases, and 5 bases lay between the germline ends. CDR3 region: CAWSVEGNQPQHF. The DNA for the CDR3 is TGTGCCTGGAGTGTAGAGGGCAATCAGCCCCAGCATTTT.

The rearrangement links TRBV7-9 to TRBJ1-4, with D possibly being TRBD1 (6 bases). Trimming took 9 bases from V and 7 from J, leaving 12 bases between them. The CDR3 is made up of 12 amino acids. Looked up from germline, CDR1 is SEHNR and CDR2 is FQNEAQ (reference sequence). The CDR3 loop reads CASKQGSEKLFF. The CDR3, as DNA: TGTGCCAGTAAACAGGGTTCTGAAAAACTGTTTTTT. Based on the CDR3 plus reference TRBV7-9 and TRBJ1-4, the full variable domain is DTGVSQNPRHKITKRGQNVTFRCDPISEHNRLYWYRQTLGQGPEFLTYFQNEAQLEKSRLLSDRFSAERPKGSFSTLEIQRTEQGDSAMYLCASKQGSEKLFFGSGTQLSVL.

The rearrangement links TRBV6-1 to TRBJ1-1; 7 bases map to TRBD1. This CDR3 is built from 15 residues. V gave up 0 bases and J gave up 3 bases; unmatched junction bases: 4. The germline V gene has CDR1 MNHNS and CDR2 SASEGT. The CDR3 DNA sequence: TGTGCCAGCAGTGAAGCCAGGGGGGCCTACACTGAAGCTTTCTTT. Its protein is CASSEARGAYTEAFF.

This sequence joins TRBV5-6 and TRBJ2-1; D perhaps matches TRBD1 (7 bases). Trimming took 0 bases from V and 7 from J, leaving 14 bases between them. The CDR3 totals 15 residues. Germline V lookup: CDR1 SGHDT, CDR2 YYEEEE. CDR3: CASSLDRGGGNEQFF. DNA of the CDR3: TGTGCCAGCAGCTTGGACAGGGGAGGTGGAAATGAGCAGTTCTTC. Together with reference TRBV5-6 and TRBJ2-1, the CDR3 gives the full variable domain: DAGVTQSPTHLIKTRGQQVTLRCSPKSGHDTVSWYQQALGQGPQFIFQYYEEEERQRGNFPDRFSGHQFPNYSSELNVNALLLGDSALYLCASSLDRGGGNEQFFGPGTRLTVL.

This clone was detected once. This sequence joins TRBV3-1 (or the pseudogene TRBV3-2) and TRBJ2-7; D ambiguous. The germline V gene has CDR1 LGHDT and CDR2 YNNKEL (reference sequence). The CDR3 is 13 amino acids. Trimming removed 1 base from V and 2 bases from J, with 6 bases in between. The CDR3 sequence is CASSQVEAYEQYF. The CDR3, as DNA: TGTGCCAGCAGCCAAGTTGAGGCCTACGAGCAGTACTTC.

This clone occurred once. The chain joins TRBV28 to TRBJ2-1; possibly TRBD2 for D (5 bases). The V gene lost 7 bases and the J gene lost 0 bases, with 19 bases spanning the gap. This CDR3 is 17 amino acids long. In germline, CDR1 is MDHEN, CDR2 SYDVKM. CDR3 in DNA: TGTGCCAGCACCCCGGCGGGCACCGTGAGCTCCTACAATGAGCAGTTCTTC. It codes for CASTPAGTVSSYNEQFF. Together with reference TRBV28 and TRBJ2-1, the CDR3 gives the full variable domain: DVKVTQSSRYLVKRTGEKVFLECVQDMDHENMFWYRQDPGLGLRLIYFSYDVKMKEKGDIPEGYSVSREKKERFSLILESASTNQTSMYLCASTPAGTVSSYNEQFFGPGTRLTVL.

The chain employs TRBV28 and TRBJ2-7; TRBD1 matches 8 bases. The CDR3 totals 13 residues. V gave up 8 bases and J gave up 4 bases; unmatched junction bases: 7. The germline CDR1 and CDR2 sequences are MDHEN and SYDVKM. CDR3 nucleotide sequence: TGTGCCAGCTGGGACAGGCGAGATTACGAGCAGTACTTC. It is translated as CASWDRRDYEQYF. Full variable domain (rest looked up from reference TRBV28 and TRBJ2-7): DVKVTQSSRYLVKRTGEKVFLECVQDMDHENMFWYRQDPGLGLRLIYFSYDVKMKEKGDIPEGYSVSREKKERFSLILESASTNQTSMYLCASWDRRDYEQYFGPGTRLTVT.

This chain joins TRBV7-2 and TRBJ2-7; D is undetermined. Trimming pared 4 bases from V and 5 bases from J, leaving 6 bases between. The CDR3 runs 11 residues. CDR1 and CDR2 (germline): SGHTA, FQGNSA. The CDR3 DNA reads as TGTGCCAGCAGCTCCGTTGACGAGCAGTACTTC. As protein: CASSSVDEQYF.

The chain recombines TRBV15 with TRBJ2-6; TRBD2 is a possible D gene (5 bases). Germline values: CDR1 LNHNV, CDR2 YYDKDF (reference sequence). This CDR3 spans 16 amino acids. V shed 1 base and J shed 0 bases, with 7 bases lying between them. The CDR3 nucleotides are TGTGCCACCAGCAGAGCCGGGATCTCTGGGGCCAACGTCCTGACTTTC. It codes for CATSRAGISGANVLTF.

The gene calls are TRBV6-2 or TRBV6-3 and TRBJ2-7; D uncertain. Germline CDR1 reads MNHEY; CDR2 reads SVGEGT. Trimming pared 4 bases from V and 2 bases from J, leaving 15 bases between. The CDR3 spans 15 residues. The CDR3 nucleotides are TGTGCCAGCAGTTCCGGGTTCCTAATGACCTACGAGCAGTACTTC. Protein product: CASSSGFLMTYEQYF.

The V call is TRBV5-4, the J call TRBJ2-5; 10 positions match TRBD2. Germline assignment: CDR1 SGHNT and CDR2 YYREEE (reference sequence). The junction had 9 bases not matched to a gene; V was cut back by 3 bases and J by 1 base. The length of the CDR3 is 17 residues. DNA for the CDR3: TGTGCCAGCAGCTCCCCGCTAGCGGGAGTCGCCCAAGAGACCCAGTACTTC. This sequence encodes CASSSPLAGVAQETQYF.

This rearrangement joins TRBV9 to TRBJ1-2; D call uncertain. The CDR3 is 14 residues long. Between the trimmed V and J ends, which lost 4 bases and 4 bases, there was a span of 14 bases. Per germline, CDR1 SGDLS and CDR2 YYNGEE. CDR3 residues: CASSPSEALYGYTF. CDR3 bases: TGTGCCAGCAGCCCCTCGGAGGCCCTCTATGGCTACACCTTC.

The chain couples TRBV30 to TRBJ1-5, with D possibly being TRBD1 (5 bases). V was pared by 1 base and J by 7 bases, with 11 bases between. Germline values: CDR1 GTSNPN, CDR2 SVGIG (reference sequence). The CDR3 has 13 amino acids. CDR3 amino acids: CAWSALRGQPQHF. CDR3 nucleotide sequence: TGTGCCTGGAGTGCTCTTAGGGGACAGCCCCAGCATTTT.

CDR3 in amino acids: CASTPGGETQYF. CDR3 nucleotides: TGTGCCAGCACTCCGGGGGGAGAGACCCAGTACTTC. V usage is TRBV2 and J usage is TRBJ2-5, with 7 bases matching TRBD2. The CDR3 spans 12 residues. CDR1 and CDR2 (germline): SNHLY, FYNNEI. V lost 7 bases, J lost 4 bases, and 3 bases stayed unmatched.

The chain recombines TRBV7-2 with TRBJ2-1, with a possible D match to TRBD1 (6 bases). Germline loops: CDR1 SGHTA, CDR2 FQGNSA. Trimming left V 5 bases short and J 7 bases short, with 9 bases between. CDR3 size: 12 residues. The chain's CDR3 is CASSVTGNEQFF. For the CDR3, the DNA is TGTGCCAGCAGCGTGACAGGTAATGAGCAGTTCTTC.

This chain uses TRBV30 with TRBJ1-1; D is unclear. Germline lookup yields CDR1 GTSNPN and CDR2 SVGIG (reference sequence). CDR3 size: 17 residues. Trimming took off 2 bases at V and 3 bases at J, with 22 bases between the two ends. CDR3 sequence: CAWSSPPRAFIDTEAFF. The CDR3 DNA sequence: TGTGCCTGGAGTTCCCCCCCCCGGGCCTTCATTGACACTGAAGCTTTCTTT.

The V call is TRBV7-2, the J call TRBJ2-1; D call uncertain. V dropped 2 bases and J dropped 7 bases, with 6 bases sitting between them. This CDR3 comprises 12 residues. CDR1 is SGHTA, CDR2 FQGNSA, per germline. CDR3 coding DNA: TGTGCCAGCAGCTTACCCCGTAATGAGCAGTTCTTC. Amino acid sequence: CASSLPRNEQFF.

The chain couples TRBV2 to TRBJ1-1; D may be TRBD1 (5 bases). Germline CDR1 is SNHLY and CDR2 is FYNNEI. Trimming left V 7 bases short and J 7 bases short, with 10 bases between. The CDR3 sequence is 11 residues long. DNA of the CDR3: TGTGCCAGCACTCCAAGGGGTGAAGCTTTCTTT. Encoded protein: CASTPRGEAFF.

V and J are TRBV7-2 and TRBJ1-1, with 7 bases lining up with TRBD1. J was trimmed by 0 bases and V by 4 bases; bases with no gene match: 5. CDR1 and CDR2 from the germline V gene are SGHTA and FQGNSA. The CDR3 covers 15 residues. Here the CDR3 reads CASSYRGLMNTEAFF. The CDR3 DNA reads as TGTGCCAGCAGCTACAGGGGTCTAATGAACACTGAAGCTTTCTTT.

The chain uses TRBV27 and TRBJ1-2; D gene ambiguous. The germline gives CDR1 MNHEY, CDR2 SMNVEV (reference sequence). Trimming cost V 6 bases and J 4 bases, with 15 bases left between them. The CDR3 spans 14 residues. In DNA form, the CDR3 reads TGTGCCAGCAGCTACTTAGAGGGAGCCTATGGCTACACCTTC. Translation: CASSYLEGAYGYTF.

The CDR3 here is CASSSGFLYGYTF. The CDR3 coding sequence is TGTGCCAGTAGTTCTGGATTCCTCTATGGCTACACCTTC. The chain couples TRBV19 to TRBJ1-2, with D unresolved. Trimming cost V 5 bases and J 4 bases, with 11 bases left between them. Germline lookup yields CDR1 LNHDA and CDR2 SQIVND (reference sequence). The CDR3 runs 13 residues.

Only one count was recorded for this clone. The J gene is TRBJ2-7, the V gene TRBV24-1; TRBD1 is a possible D gene (6 bases). The CDR3 contains 11 residues. V was trimmed by 7 bases and J by 6 bases, leaving 9 bases between them. Per the germline V gene, CDR1 is KGHDR and CDR2 is SFDVKD. CDR3 DNA sequence: TGTGCCACCAGACAGGGCGGCGAGCAGTACTTC. Amino acids: CATRQGGEQYF.

A remark on this clone: Other DNA variants within this sample encode the same CDR3. The chain carries TRBV30 and TRBJ1-2, with D maybe TRBD1 (5 bases). This CDR3 spans 11 amino acids. Germline CDR1 is GTSNPN and CDR2 is SVGIG (reference sequence). V lost 1 base, J lost 8 bases, and 8 bases lay in between. The CDR3 here is CAWSGGAGYTF. CDR3 sequence (DNA): TGTGCCTGGAGTGGGGGCGCAGGCTACACCTTC.

The V gene is TRBV7-8, the J gene TRBJ1-5; a possible D gene is TRBD1 (5 bases). The germline CDR1 and CDR2 sequences are SGHVS and FQNEAQ. The V and J ends lost 7 bases and 7 bases respectively, with 20 bases between them. This CDR3 is 15 amino acids long. This chain's CDR3 is CASTAEYGGGQPQHF. CDR3 sequence (DNA): TGTGCCAGCACCGCGGAGTATGGGGGAGGACAGCCCCAGCATTTT.

This clone was picked up a small number of times. V is TRBV15 and J is TRBJ1-1, with a weak D call TRBD1 (5 bases). This CDR3 region has 14 residues. Trimming removed 0 bases at V and 1 base at J, with 6 bases between. In germline, CDR1 is LNHNV, CDR2 YYDKDF (reference sequence). The CDR3 spells CATSREGPNTEAFF. CDR3 nucleotide sequence: TGTGCCACCAGCAGAGAGGGGCCGAACACTGAAGCTTTCTTT.

This chain connects TRBV11-2 to TRBJ1-1; 10 positions match TRBD1. This CDR3 is 18 amino acids long. CDR1 and CDR2 from the germline V gene are SGHAT and FQNNGV. The V segment lost 3 bases and the J segment 2 bases; nucleotides outside the gene matches: 12. The DNA of the CDR3 is TGTGCCAGCAGCTTTTTTGCCCGGGACAGGGGACCCAACACTGAAGCTTTCTTT. Translated: CASSFFARDRGPNTEAFF.

This chain joins TRBV19 and TRBJ1-3; D gene ambiguous. In germline, CDR1 is LNHDA, CDR2 SQIVND (reference sequence). With 6 bases removed from V and 8 bases from J, the gap between germline ends came to 17 bases. The length of the CDR3 is 14 residues. The CDR3 sequence: CASRTQKSADTIYF. The CDR3 DNA follows: TGTGCCAGTAGAACACAAAAGTCGGCGGACACCATATATTTT.

This clone came up once. CDR3 in amino acids: CASSLVHLFSGNTIYF. The CDR3 DNA sequence: TGTGCCAGCAGCTTAGTTCACCTCTTCTCTGGAAACACCATATATTTT. J is TRBJ1-3 and V is TRBV7-2; no clear D gene. Trimming took 1 base from V and 0 from J, leaving 10 bases between them. Germline V gene data show CDR1 as SGHTA and CDR2 as FQGNSA. This CDR3 has 16 amino acids.

The rearrangement uses TRBV7-2 and TRBJ2-3; D gene unclear. Trimming pared 5 bases from V and 2 bases from J, leaving 2 bases between. The V gene's germline CDR1 is SGHTA and CDR2 FQGNSA. CDR3 size: 11 residues. The CDR3 sequence is CASSPTDTQYF. The CDR3 DNA sequence: TGTGCCAGCAGCCCCACAGATACGCAGTATTTT.

The V call is TRBV5-1, the J call TRBJ2-7, with D possibly called TRBD1 or TRBD2 (5 bases each). This CDR3 has 14 amino acids. Germline-derived CDR1 and CDR2 are SGHRS and YFSETQ. Trimming took 0 bases from V and 1 from J, leaving 8 bases between them. DNA for the CDR3: TGCGCCAGCAGCTTGGGGGACGGTTCCTACGAGCAGTACTTC. Amino acid sequence: CASSLGDGSYEQYF.

The chain is built from TRBV6-1 and TRBJ1-5; the D gene is possibly TRBD1 (6 bases). CDR3 length: 15 residues. Trimming took 3 bases from V and 2 from J, leaving 11 bases between them. Germline assignment: CDR1 MNHNS and CDR2 SASEGT. This chain's CDR3 is CASSEGNRGNQPQHF. CDR3 nucleotides: TGTGCCAGCAGTGAGGGGAACAGGGGCAATCAGCCCCAGCATTTT.